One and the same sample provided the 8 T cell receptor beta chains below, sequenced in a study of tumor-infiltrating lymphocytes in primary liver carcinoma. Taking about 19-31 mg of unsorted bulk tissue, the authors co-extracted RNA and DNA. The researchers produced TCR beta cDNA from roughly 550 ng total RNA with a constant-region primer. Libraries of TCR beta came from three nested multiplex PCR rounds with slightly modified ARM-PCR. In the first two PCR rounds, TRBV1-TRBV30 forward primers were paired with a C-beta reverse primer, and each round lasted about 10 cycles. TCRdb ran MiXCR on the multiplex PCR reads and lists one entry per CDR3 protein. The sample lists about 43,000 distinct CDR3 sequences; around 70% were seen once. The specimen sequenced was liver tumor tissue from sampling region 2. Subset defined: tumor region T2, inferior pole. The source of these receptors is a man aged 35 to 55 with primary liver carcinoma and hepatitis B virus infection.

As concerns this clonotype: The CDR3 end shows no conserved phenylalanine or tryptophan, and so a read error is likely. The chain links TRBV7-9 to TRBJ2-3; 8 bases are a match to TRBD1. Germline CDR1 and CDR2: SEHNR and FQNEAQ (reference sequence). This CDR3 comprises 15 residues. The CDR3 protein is CASNSDRDGADMQYY. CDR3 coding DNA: TGTGCCAGCAACTCGGACAGGGACGGGGCAGATATGCAGTATTAT.

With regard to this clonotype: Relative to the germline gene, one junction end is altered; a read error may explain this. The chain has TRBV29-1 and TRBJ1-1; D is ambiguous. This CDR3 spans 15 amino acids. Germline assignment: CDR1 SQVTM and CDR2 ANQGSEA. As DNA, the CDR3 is TGCAGGGTTTCCGCAGAGTGGCGCATGAACACTGTAGCTTTCTTT. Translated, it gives CRVSAEWRMNTVAFF. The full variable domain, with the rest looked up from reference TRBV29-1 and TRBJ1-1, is SAVISQKPSRDICQRGTSLTIQCQVDSQVTMMFWYRQQPGQSLTLIATANQGSEATYESGFVIDKFPISRPNLTFSTLTVSNMSPEDSSIYLCRVSAEWRMNTVAFFGQGTRLTVV.

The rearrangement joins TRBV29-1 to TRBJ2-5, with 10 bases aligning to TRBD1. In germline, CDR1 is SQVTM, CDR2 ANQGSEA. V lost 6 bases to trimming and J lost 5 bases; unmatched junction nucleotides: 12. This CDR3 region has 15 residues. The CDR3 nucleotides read TGCAGCGTCAGAGTCCCGGGACAGGGGAATGAGACCCAGTACTTC. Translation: CSVRVPGQGNETQYF. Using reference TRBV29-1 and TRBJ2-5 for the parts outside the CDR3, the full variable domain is SAVISQKPSRDICQRGTSLTIQCQVDSQVTMMFWYRQQPGQSLTLIATANQGSEATYESGFVIDKFPISRPNLTFSTLTVSNMSPEDSSIYLCSVRVPGQGNETQYFGPGTRLLVL.

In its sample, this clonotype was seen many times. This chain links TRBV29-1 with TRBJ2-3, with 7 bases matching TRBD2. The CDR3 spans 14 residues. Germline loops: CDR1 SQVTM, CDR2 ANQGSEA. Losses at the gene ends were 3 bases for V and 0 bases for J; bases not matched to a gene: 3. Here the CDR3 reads CSVETSLSTDTQYF. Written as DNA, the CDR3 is TGCAGCGTTGAGACTAGCCTTAGCACAGATACGCAGTATTTT.

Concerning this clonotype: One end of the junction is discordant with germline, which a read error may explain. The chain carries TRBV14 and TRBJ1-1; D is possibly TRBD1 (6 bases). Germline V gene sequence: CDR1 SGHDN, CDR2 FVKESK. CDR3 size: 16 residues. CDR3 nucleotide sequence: TGTGCCAGCAGCCAAGTTCGGGGGCTGATGGACACTGGAGCTTTCTTT. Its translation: CASSQVRGLMDTGAFF.

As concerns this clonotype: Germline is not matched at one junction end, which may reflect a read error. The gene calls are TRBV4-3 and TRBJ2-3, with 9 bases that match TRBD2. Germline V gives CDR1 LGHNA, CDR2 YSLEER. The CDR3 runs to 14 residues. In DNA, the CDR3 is TGCGCCAACAGCCCTACTAGCGGGACAGATACGCAGTATTTT. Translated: CANSPTSGTDTQYF.

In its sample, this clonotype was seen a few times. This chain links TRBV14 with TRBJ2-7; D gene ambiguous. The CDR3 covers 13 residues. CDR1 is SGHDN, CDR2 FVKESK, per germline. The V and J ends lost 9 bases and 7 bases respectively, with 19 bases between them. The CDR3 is CASNQDQEREQYF. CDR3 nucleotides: TGTGCCAGTAACCAAGATCAGGAACGGGAGCAGTACTTC.

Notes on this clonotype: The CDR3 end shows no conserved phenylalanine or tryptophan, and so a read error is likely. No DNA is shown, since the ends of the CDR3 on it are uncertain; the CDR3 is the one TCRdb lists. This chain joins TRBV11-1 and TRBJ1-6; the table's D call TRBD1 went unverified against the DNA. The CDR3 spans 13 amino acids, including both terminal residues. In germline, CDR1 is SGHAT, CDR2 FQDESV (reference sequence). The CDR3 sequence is CASSRTLVSPLQY.